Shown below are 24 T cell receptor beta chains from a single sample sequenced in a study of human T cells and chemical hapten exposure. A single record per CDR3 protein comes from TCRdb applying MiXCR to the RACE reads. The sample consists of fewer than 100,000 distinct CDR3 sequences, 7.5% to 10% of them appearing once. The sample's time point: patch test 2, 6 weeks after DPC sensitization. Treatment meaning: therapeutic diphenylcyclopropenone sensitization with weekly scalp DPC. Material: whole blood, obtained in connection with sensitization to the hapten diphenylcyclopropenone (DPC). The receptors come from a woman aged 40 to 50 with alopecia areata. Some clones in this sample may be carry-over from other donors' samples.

The CDR3 nucleotides read TGTGCCAGCAGAGCGGACGGTTACGAGCAGTACTTC. Translated, it gives CASRADGYEQYF. The rearrangement links TRBV28 to TRBJ2-7; perhaps TRBD2 as D (5 bases). The ends were cut back, 6 bases at V and 4 bases at J, with 10 bases in the middle. Per the germline V gene, CDR1 is MDHEN and CDR2 is SYDVKM. The CDR3 loop spans 12 amino acids.

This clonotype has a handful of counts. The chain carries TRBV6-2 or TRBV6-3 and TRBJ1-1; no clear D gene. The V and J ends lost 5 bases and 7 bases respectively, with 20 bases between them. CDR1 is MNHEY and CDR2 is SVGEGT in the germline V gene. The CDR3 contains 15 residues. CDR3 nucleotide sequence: TGTGCCAGCAGTACCCTCCTTGGGTTACTTCGTGAAGCTTTCTTT. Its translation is CASSTLLGLLREAFF.

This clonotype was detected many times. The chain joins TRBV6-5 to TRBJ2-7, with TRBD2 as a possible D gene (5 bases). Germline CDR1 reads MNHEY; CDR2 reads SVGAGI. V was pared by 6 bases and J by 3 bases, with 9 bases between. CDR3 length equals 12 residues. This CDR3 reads CASRDSVYEQYF. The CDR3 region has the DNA TGTGCCAGCAGGGACTCCGTCTACGAGCAGTACTTC.

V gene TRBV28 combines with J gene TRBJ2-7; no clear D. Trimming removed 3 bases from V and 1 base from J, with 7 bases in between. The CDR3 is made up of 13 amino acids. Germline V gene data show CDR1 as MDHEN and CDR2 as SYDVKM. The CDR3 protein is CASSFLNSYEQYF. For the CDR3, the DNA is TGTGCCAGCAGTTTCCTCAATTCCTACGAGCAGTACTTC.

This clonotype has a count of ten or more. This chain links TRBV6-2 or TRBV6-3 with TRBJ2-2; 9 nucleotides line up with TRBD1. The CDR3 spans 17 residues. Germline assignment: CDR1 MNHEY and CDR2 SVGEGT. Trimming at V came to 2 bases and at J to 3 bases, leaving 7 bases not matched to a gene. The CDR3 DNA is TGTGCCAGCAGTTACGACTCGGGACAGGGATACACCGGGGAGCTGTTTTTT. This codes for CASSYDSGQGYTGELFF.

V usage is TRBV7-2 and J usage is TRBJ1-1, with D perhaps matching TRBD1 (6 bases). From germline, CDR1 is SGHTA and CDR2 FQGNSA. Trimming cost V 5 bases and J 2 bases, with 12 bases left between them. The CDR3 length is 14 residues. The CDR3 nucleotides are TGTGCCAGCAGCCTACAGGGTGGCAACACTGAAGCTTTCTTT. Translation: CASSLQGGNTEAFF.

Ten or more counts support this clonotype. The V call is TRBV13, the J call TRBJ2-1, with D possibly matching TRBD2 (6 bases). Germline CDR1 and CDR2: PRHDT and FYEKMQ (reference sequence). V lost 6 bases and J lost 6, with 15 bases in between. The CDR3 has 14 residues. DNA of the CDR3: TGTGCCAGCAGACTAGCCGGAGTTCGCAATGAGCAGTTCTTC. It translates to CASRLAGVRNEQFF. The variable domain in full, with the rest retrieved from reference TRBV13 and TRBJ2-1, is AAGVIQSPRHLIKEKRETATLKCYPIPRHDTVYWYQQGPGQDPQFLISFYEKMQSDKGSIPDRFSAQQFSDYHSELNMSSLELGDSALYFCASRLAGVRNEQFFGPGTRLTVL.

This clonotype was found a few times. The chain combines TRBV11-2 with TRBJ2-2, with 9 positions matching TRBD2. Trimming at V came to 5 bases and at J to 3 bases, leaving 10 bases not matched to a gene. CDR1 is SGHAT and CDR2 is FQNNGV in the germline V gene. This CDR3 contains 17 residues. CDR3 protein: CASSPGRAGGHTGELFF. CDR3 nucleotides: TGTGCCAGCAGCCCTGGTCGAGCGGGAGGCCACACCGGGGAGCTGTTTTTT.

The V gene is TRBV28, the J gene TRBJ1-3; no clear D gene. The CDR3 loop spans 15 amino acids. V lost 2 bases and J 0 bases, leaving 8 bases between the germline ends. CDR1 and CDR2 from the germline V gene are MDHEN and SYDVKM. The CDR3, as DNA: TGTGCCAGCAGTTTACCCGCAGCCTCTGGAAACACCATATATTTT. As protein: CASSLPAASGNTIYF.

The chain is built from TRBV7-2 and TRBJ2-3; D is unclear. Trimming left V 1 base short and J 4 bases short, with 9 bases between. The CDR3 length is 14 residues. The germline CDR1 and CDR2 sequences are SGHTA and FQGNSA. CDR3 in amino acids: CASSLGAFPDTQYF. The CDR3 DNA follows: TGTGCCAGCAGCTTAGGAGCGTTCCCAGATACGCAGTATTTT.

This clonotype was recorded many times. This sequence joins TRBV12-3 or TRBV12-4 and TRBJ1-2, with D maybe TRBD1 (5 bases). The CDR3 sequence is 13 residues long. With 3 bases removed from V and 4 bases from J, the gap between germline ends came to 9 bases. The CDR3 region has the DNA TGTGCCAGCAGTTTTCAGGGAGGCTATGGCTACACCTTC. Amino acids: CASSFQGGYGYTF.

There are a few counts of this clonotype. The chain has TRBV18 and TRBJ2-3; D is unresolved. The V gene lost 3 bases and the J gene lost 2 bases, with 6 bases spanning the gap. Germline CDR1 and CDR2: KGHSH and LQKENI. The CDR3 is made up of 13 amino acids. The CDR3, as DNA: TGTGCCAGCTCACCGTCTAACACAGATACGCAGTATTTT. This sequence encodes CASSPSNTDTQYF.

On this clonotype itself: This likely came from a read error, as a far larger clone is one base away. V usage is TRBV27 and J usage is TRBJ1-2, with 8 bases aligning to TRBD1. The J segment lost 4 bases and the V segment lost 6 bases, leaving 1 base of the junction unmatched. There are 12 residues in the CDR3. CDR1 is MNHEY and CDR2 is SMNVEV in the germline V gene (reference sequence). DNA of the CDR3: TGTGCCAGCAGGACAGGGGTCTATGGCTACACCTTC. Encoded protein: CASRTGVYGYTF.

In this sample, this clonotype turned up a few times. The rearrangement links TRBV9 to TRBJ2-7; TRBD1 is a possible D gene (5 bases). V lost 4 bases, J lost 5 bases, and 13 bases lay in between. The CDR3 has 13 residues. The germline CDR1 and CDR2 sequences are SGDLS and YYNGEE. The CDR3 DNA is TGTGCCAGCAGCCCCCCCCGACAGCACGAGCAGTACTTC. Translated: CASSPPRQHEQYF.

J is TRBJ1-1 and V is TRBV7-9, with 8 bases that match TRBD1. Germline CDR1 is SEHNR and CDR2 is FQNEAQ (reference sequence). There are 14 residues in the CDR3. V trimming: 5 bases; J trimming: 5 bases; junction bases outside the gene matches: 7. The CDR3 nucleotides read TGTGCCAGCAGCACGGGACAGGTGGGGACTGAAGCTTTCTTT. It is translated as CASSTGQVGTEAFF.

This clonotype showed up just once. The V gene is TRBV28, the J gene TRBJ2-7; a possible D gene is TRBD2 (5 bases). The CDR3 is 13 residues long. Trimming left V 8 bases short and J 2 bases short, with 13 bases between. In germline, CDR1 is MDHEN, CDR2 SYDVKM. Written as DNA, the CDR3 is TGTGCCAGCGAGGGCAGGCCAACCTACGAGCAGTACTTC. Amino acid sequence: CASEGRPTYEQYF.

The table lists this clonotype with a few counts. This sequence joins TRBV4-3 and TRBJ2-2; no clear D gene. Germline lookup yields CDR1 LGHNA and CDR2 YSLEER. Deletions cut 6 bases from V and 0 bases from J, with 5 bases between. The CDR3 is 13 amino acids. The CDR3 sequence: CASRPPNTGELFF. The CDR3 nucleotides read TGCGCCAGCAGGCCCCCGAACACCGGGGAGCTGTTTTTT.

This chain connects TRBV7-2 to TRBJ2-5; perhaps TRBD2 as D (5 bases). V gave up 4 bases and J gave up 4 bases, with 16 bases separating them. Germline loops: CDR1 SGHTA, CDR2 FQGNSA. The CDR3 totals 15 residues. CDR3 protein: CASSWSGAFLETQYF. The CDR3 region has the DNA TGTGCCAGCAGCTGGAGCGGAGCGTTCCTAGAGACCCAGTACTTC.

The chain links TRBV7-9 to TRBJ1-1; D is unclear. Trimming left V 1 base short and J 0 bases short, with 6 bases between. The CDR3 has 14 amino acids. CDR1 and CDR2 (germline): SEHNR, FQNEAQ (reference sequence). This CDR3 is CASSLGEVNTEAFF. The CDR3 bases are TGTGCCAGCAGCTTAGGTGAGGTGAACACTGAAGCTTTCTTT.

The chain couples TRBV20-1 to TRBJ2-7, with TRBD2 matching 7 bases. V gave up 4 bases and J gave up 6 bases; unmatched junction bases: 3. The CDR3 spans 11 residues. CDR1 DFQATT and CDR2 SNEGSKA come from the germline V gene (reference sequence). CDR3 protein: CSAKRGSEQYF. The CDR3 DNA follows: TGCAGTGCTAAGCGGGGTTCCGAGCAGTACTTC.

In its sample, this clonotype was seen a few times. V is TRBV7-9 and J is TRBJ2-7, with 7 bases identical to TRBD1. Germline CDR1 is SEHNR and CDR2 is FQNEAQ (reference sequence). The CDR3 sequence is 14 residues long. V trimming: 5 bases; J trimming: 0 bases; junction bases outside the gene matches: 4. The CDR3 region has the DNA TGTGCCAGCAGCATGACAGGGAGCTCCTACGAGCAGTACTTC. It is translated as CASSMTGSSYEQYF.

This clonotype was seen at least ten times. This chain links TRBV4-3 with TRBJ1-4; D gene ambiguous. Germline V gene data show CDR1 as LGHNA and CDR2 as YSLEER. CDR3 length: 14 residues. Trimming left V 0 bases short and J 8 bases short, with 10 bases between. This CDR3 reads CASSQDINCEKLFF. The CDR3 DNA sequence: TGCGCCAGCAGCCAAGATATAAACTGCGAAAAACTGTTTTTT.

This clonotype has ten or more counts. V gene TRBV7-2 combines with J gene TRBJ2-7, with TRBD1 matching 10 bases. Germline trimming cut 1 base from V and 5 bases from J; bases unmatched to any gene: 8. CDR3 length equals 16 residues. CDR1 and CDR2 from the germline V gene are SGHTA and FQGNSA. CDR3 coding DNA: TGTGCCAGCAGCTTAGGCCCCCCGGGACAGGGGAACGAGCAGTACTTC. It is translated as CASSLGPPGQGNEQYF.

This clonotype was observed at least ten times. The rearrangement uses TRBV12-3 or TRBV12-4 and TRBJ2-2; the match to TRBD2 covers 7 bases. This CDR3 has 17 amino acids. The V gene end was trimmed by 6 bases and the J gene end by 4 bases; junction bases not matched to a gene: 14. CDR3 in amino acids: CASRHPRGSGPTGELFF. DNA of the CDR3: TGTGCCAGCAGACATCCCCGGGGTAGCGGGCCCACCGGGGAGCTGTTTTTT.